One sample yielded the 25 T cell receptor beta chains listed below, sequenced in a study of blood T cells in healthy people across ages. Using a J-beta primer mix together with a sample-barcoded 5' primer, a second PCR was run for about 6 to 12 cycles. TCRdb called the 5' RACE reads again in MiXCR, with one record for every CDR3 protein. This sample has about 1,400,000 distinct CDR3 sequences, with around 59% found just once. The sample consisted of blood. These receptors all come from a man between 18 and 29 years old in good health.

This clonotype was detected only once. The chain combines TRBV12-3 or TRBV12-4 with TRBJ1-4, with 9 bases that match TRBD1. The CDR3 totals 17 residues. J gave up 11 bases and V 6 bases, and 19 bases lay outside the gene matches. The CDR3 sequence is CASSAKQPGTGKEKLFF. DNA of the CDR3: TGTGCCAGCAGCGCCAAACAGCCCGGGACAGGGAAAGAGAAACTGTTTTTT.

V usage is TRBV7-2 and J usage is TRBJ2-7, with 12 nucleotides matching TRBD2. Judging by the DNA end, TRBJ2-5 fits better; the J call may be wrong. This CDR3 contains 15 residues. From germline, CDR1 is SGHTA and CDR2 FQGNSA. The CDR3 reads CASSTSSGGEETQYF. The CDR3 DNA is TGTGCCAGCAGCACCTCTAGCGGGGGGGAAGAGACCCAGTACTTC.

This clonotype came up many times. The chain recombines TRBV4-1 with TRBJ2-7; 9 positions match TRBD1. The J segment lost 1 base and the V segment lost 3 bases, leaving 1 base of the junction unmatched. CDR3 size: 14 residues. Per germline, CDR1 MGHRA and CDR2 YSYEKL. The CDR3 bases are TGCGCCAGCAGCCAGACAGGGGGTTCCTACGAGCAGTACTTC. Amino acid sequence: CASSQTGGSYEQYF.

The chain carries TRBV14 and TRBJ1-3; maybe TRBD1 (6 bases). The CDR3 totals 15 residues. Germline V gene sequence: CDR1 SGHDN, CDR2 FVKESK. The V end lost 0 bases, the J end lost 1 base, and 7 bases lay between the germline ends. The CDR3 sequence is CASSQDGTSGNTIYF. CDR3 in DNA: TGTGCCAGCAGCCAAGACGGGACATCTGGAAACACCATATATTTT.

This clonotype appeared a single time. The genes are TRBV6-6 and TRBJ2-7, with D uncertain. TRBJ2-4 explains the end of the DNA better; the J call may be wrong. The CDR3 is made up of 13 amino acids. Germline CDR1 reads MNHNY; CDR2 reads SVGAGI (reference sequence). CDR3 protein: CASSYGQPGIQYF. The CDR3 coding sequence is TGTGCCAGCAGTTACGGTCAGCCCGGCATTCAGTACTTC.

This clonotype was detected only a few times. The chain has TRBV27 and TRBJ2-5, with 7 bases fitting TRBD2. V was pared by 4 bases and J by 5 bases, with 10 bases of the junction left unmatched. The CDR3 contains 15 residues. Germline CDR1 MNHEY, CDR2 SMNVEV (reference sequence). The CDR3 loop is CASSSTQRAGETQYF. In DNA, the CDR3 is TGTGCCAGCAGTTCAACTCAGAGAGCGGGGGAGACCCAGTACTTC.

This sequence joins TRBV12-3 or TRBV12-4 and TRBJ1-4; maybe TRBD1 (6 bases). This CDR3 has 13 residues. Trimming pared 5 bases from V and 12 bases from J, leaving 16 bases between. The CDR3 DNA reads as TGTGCCAGCAGTCGTCGCCAGGGGCTGGAACTGTTTTTT. Translation: CASSRRQGLELFF.

The chain uses TRBV3-1 and TRBJ2-1; possibly TRBD1 or TRBD2 for D (5 bases each). Deletions cut 1 base from V and 8 bases from J, with 15 bases between. Germline V gene sequence: CDR1 LGHDT, CDR2 YNNKEL (reference sequence). The CDR3 is 15 amino acids. The CDR3 reads CASSQVYSGLDEQFF. In DNA, the CDR3 is TGTGCCAGCAGCCAAGTTTACTCGGGGCTGGATGAGCAGTTCTTC.

The rearrangement joins TRBV27 to TRBJ1-2; possible D gene TRBD1, 5 bases. The CDR3 has 15 residues. Germline loops: CDR1 MNHEY, CDR2 SMNVEV (reference sequence). V was cut by 5 bases and J by 4 bases, with 17 bases left in between. In nucleotides, the CDR3 is TGTGCCAGCAGTGCCTCCAGGGAAATCGGCTATGGCTACACCTTC. This sequence encodes CASSASREIGYGYTF.

The chain joins TRBV20-1 to TRBJ1-6; no clear D gene. This CDR3 has 14 amino acids. Trimming stripped 5 bases from V and 7 bases from J, with 15 bases between. The germline gives CDR1 DFQATT, CDR2 SNEGSKA (reference sequence). This CDR3 is CSAFFLGGNSPLHF. Here the CDR3 DNA reads TGCAGTGCTTTCTTTCTCGGCGGGAATTCACCCCTCCACTTT.

This clonotype was found a few times. The gene calls are TRBV27 and TRBJ2-7; D may be TRBD1 (6 bases). The V end lost 5 bases, the J end lost 2 bases, and 16 bases lay between the germline ends. CDR3 length: 15 residues. Per the germline V gene, CDR1 is MNHEY and CDR2 is SMNVEV (reference sequence). Written as DNA, the CDR3 is TGTGCCAGCAGTGTACAGGGATGGCGTGCCTACGAGCAGTACTTC. This encodes CASSVQGWRAYEQYF.

This chain connects TRBV6-5 to TRBJ2-1, with D unclear. There are 15 residues in the CDR3. Germline V gene sequence: CDR1 MNHEY, CDR2 SVGAGI. With 7 bases removed from V and 0 bases from J, the gap between germline ends came to 13 bases. CDR3 bases: TGTGCCAGCACCGCCGGGCCACCCTCCTACAATGAGCAGTTCTTC. It specifies CASTAGPPSYNEQFF.

This clonotype was observed a handful of times. The V call is TRBV21-1, the J call TRBJ1-4. TRBV21-1 is a documented pseudogene. CDR3 size: 14 residues. The CDR3 region is CAGLRWSCNEKLFF. The CDR3 DNA follows: TGTGCCGGTCTACGATGGTCTTGTAATGAAAAACTGTTTTTT.

J is TRBJ2-2 and V is TRBV29-1; the D gene is possibly TRBD2 (5 bases). The CDR3 extends over 13 amino acids. Trimming pared 4 bases from V and 5 bases from J, leaving 11 bases between. Germline V lookup: CDR1 SQVTM, CDR2 ANQGSEA. This chain's CDR3 is CSVATRRTGELFF. The CDR3 nucleotides read TGCAGCGTTGCGACCAGGAGGACCGGGGAGCTGTTTTTT.

A word on this clonotype: A read error may produce the germline difference seen at one junction end. The V and J genes are TRBV28 and TRBJ2-3; possibly TRBD2 for D (6 bases). Germline-derived CDR1 and CDR2 are MDHEN and SYDVKM. The CDR3 consists of 15 residues. For the CDR3, the DNA is TGTGCCGGCAGTTCCTCCCGGACGGGAGTGGATACGCAGTATTTT. Translated, it gives CAGSSSRTGVDTQYF. The variable domain in full, with the rest retrieved from reference TRBV28 and TRBJ2-3, is DVKVTQSSRYLVKRTGEKVFLECVQDMDHENMFWYRQDPGLGLRLIYFSYDVKMKEKGDIPEGYSVSREKKERFSLILESASTNQTSMYLCAGSSSRTGVDTQYFGPGTRLTVL.

The chain employs TRBV4-1 and TRBJ1-2, with a tentative D call TRBD1 (5 bases). The germline gives CDR1 MGHRA, CDR2 YSYEKL. The V and J ends lost 3 bases and 4 bases respectively, with 12 bases between them. The CDR3 has 14 amino acids. The CDR3 DNA follows: TGCGCCAGCAGCCAGGAGACAGCCCCCTATGGCTACACCTTC. Residues: CASSQETAPYGYTF.

V is TRBV4-1 and J is TRBJ2-1; 12 bases fit TRBD2. This CDR3 has 17 residues. Trimming removed 4 bases from V and 8 bases from J; junction bases left unmatched: 12. The germline gives CDR1 MGHRA, CDR2 YSYEKL. This CDR3 reads CASSPHQASGGVDEQFF. The CDR3 coding sequence is TGCGCCAGCAGCCCCCACCAAGCTAGCGGGGGGGTTGATGAGCAGTTCTTC.

Concerning this clonotype: A much larger clonotype is one base distant, so this may be a read error. J is TRBJ1-2 and V is TRBV12-3 or TRBV12-4; D unclear. Trimming shortened V by 2 bases and J by 4 bases, and 5 bases separated the two germline ends. This CDR3 is built from 12 residues. The CDR3 DNA reads TGTGCCAGCAGTTTACAGACCTATGGCTACACCTTC. Its translation is CASSLQTYGYTF.

This chain connects TRBV28 to TRBJ1-4; possible D gene TRBD1, 6 bases. With 1 base removed from V and 6 bases from J, the gap between germline ends came to 12 bases. The CDR3 sequence is 15 residues long. CDR1 is MDHEN, CDR2 SYDVKM, per germline. The CDR3 region has the DNA TGTGCCAGCAGTTTATACGGGGGGCCAGATGAAAAACTGTTTTTT. This encodes CASSLYGGPDEKLFF.

The J gene is TRBJ2-1, the V gene TRBV12-3 or TRBV12-4; no definite D call. The CDR3 is 12 amino acids. V was pared by 5 bases and J by 8 bases, with 10 bases between. The CDR3 nucleotides are TGTGCCAGCAGTAGATTGGGCGATGAGCAGTTCTTC. It yields the protein CASSRLGDEQFF.

CDR3 residues: CASSQGLGLRFSNIQYF. DNA of the CDR3: TGTGCCAGCAGCCAAGGGCTGGGACTCCGGTTTTCAAACATTCAGTACTTC. The chain combines TRBV3-1 with TRBJ2-4; a possible D gene is TRBD2 (6 bases). The V end was cut by 1 base, the J end by 6 bases, with 19 bases between. The length of the CDR3 is 17 residues. Per the germline V gene, CDR1 is LGHDT and CDR2 is YNNKEL (reference sequence).

The chain carries TRBV6-5 and TRBJ1-2, with D possibly TRBD1 on 5 matching bases. This CDR3 spans 15 amino acids. Germline lookup yields CDR1 MNHEY and CDR2 SVGAGI. V lost 5 bases to trimming and J lost 6 bases, with 19 bases between them. CDR3 residues: CASSLDTPIRDGYTF. The CDR3 DNA is TGTGCCAGCAGTCTGGACACCCCAATTCGGGATGGCTACACCTTC.

This chain joins TRBV2 and TRBJ1-1, with D perhaps matching TRBD1 (5 bases). CDR1 SNHLY and CDR2 FYNNEI come from the germline V gene. The CDR3 loop spans 14 amino acids. Trimming removed 7 bases at V and 1 base at J, with 13 bases between. The CDR3 loop is CASKGGVGNTEAFF. The DNA of the CDR3 is TGTGCCAGCAAGGGAGGGGTTGGGAACACTGAAGCTTTCTTT.

The count of this clonotype is one. V usage is TRBV5-1 and J usage is TRBJ1-1; maybe TRBD1 (5 bases). Germline V gives CDR1 SGHRS, CDR2 YFSETQ. The CDR3 spans 15 residues. V gave up 4 bases and J gave up 3 bases, with 16 bases separating them. CDR3 bases: TGCGCCAGCAGCGCTGGGCAGGGTAGGGACACTGAAGCTTTCTTT. This gives the protein CASSAGQGRDTEAFF.

The rearrangement links TRBV3-1 to TRBJ2-4; 8 bases match TRBD2. The J call may be mistaken, given a closer DNA end match to TRBJ2-7. CDR3 length equals 15 residues. Germline-derived CDR1 and CDR2 are LGHDT and YNNKEL (reference sequence). The CDR3 DNA reads TGTGCCAGCAGCCAACCGAGCGGGAGCGCCGACGAGCAGTACTTC. This encodes CASSQPSGSADEQYF.